This TCR beta chain came from a study of cytomegalovirus exposure and HLA in healthy donors. The PCR contained 60 Vbeta and 13 Jbeta primers. Only in-frame clones appear in the TCRdb table, and some are missing; sequencing was by immunoSEQ multiplex PCR. The sample carries fewer than 250,000 clones, less than 85% recorded once. With 1 base removed from V and 10 bases from J, the gap between germline ends came to 11 bases. This CDR3 comprises 12 residues. Germline CDR1 is SGHDN and CDR2 is FVKESK. The chain recombines TRBV14 with TRBJ2-7; D is possibly TRBD1 (6 bases). The material sequenced was PBMCs. The sequence derives from a man aged 25-40 years in good health and CMV-seropositive. This chain's CDR3 is CASSQGYRVQYF. The CDR3 DNA is TGTGCCAGCAGCCAAGGCTACAGGGTACAGTACTTC.